This T cell receptor (beta chain) appears in the sequencing data of a study of cytomegalovirus exposure and HLA in healthy donors. Whole-study findings and limits: In a later analysis, HLA-associated beta chains showed higher expansion and lower generation probabilities than comparable chains. Follow-up analysis later connected one missense variant in DCLRE1C with trimming of TCR beta V- and J-genes.

Donors were nominally healthy when sampled, though unrecorded immune exposures were likely. In the PCR, 60 Vbeta and 13 Jbeta primers were used. The assay was immunoSEQ multiplex PCR, and TCRdb's table has in-frame clones only and misses some. The sample records roughly 150,000 clones, over 70% being singletons. Notes on this clone: Its antigen remains unidentified.

The CDR3 covers 15 residues. Germline CDR1 is MNHEY and CDR2 is SMNVEV (reference sequence). The V and J ends lost 4 bases and 5 bases respectively, with 15 bases between them. The source material was PBMCs. This sequence joins TRBV27 and TRBJ1-5, with D possibly being TRBD1 (6 bases). The sequence came from a man aged 40-49 years in good health and CMV-seronegative. CDR3 nucleotides: TGTGCCAGCAGTTGGTCCGGGACACCTTATCAGCCCCAGCATTTT. This gives the protein CASSWSGTPYQPQHF.